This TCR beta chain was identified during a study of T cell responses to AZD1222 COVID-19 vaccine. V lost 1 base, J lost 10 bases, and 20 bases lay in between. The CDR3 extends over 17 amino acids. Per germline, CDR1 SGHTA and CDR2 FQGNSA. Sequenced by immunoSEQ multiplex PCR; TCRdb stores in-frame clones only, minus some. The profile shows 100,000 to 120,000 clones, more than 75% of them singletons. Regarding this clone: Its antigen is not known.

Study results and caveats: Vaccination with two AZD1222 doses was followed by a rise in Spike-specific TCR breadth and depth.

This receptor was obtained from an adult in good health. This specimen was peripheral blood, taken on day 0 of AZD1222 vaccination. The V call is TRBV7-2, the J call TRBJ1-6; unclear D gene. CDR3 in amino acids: CASSLEIGRLTRSPLHF. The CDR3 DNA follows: TGTGCCAGCAGCTTAGAAATCGGGCGCCTCACCAGGTCACCCCTCCACTTT.